This T cell receptor beta chain was sequenced in a study of radiotherapy plus CTLA-4 blockade in lung cancer. Measured with immunoSEQ multiplex PCR; TCRdb has only the in-frame clones, and not every one. The sample has roughly 100,000 clones; 70% to 90% are singletons. V gave up 3 bases and J gave up 5 bases; unmatched junction bases: 7. The CDR3 extends over 14 amino acids. CDR1 and CDR2 from the germline V gene are SGHRS and YFSETQ. The sequences come from peripheral blood, collected from a patient treated with radiotherapy plus ipilimumab. The TCR comes from a human donor with non-small cell lung cancer that progressed on radiotherapy plus ipilimumab. Some clones in this sample may be carry-over from other donors' samples. The V and J genes are TRBV5-1 and TRBJ2-5; 7 bases are a match to TRBD2. The CDR3 nucleotides read TGCGCCAGCAGCTGGGGGGGACCCGGGGAGACCCAGTACTTC. This codes for CASSWGGPGETQYF. Using reference TRBV5-1 and TRBJ2-5 for the parts outside the CDR3, the full variable domain is KAGVTQTPRYLIKTRGQQVTLSCSPISGHRSVSWYQQTPGQGLQFLFEYFSETQRNKGNFPGRFSGRQFSNSRSEMNVSTLELGDSALYLCASSWGGPGETQYFGPGTRLLVL.